The clone carrying this TCR beta chain appeared a single time. The data derive from a study of OX40 agonist ivuxolimab in advanced cancers. This CDR3 contains 13 residues. Trimming shortened V by 6 bases and J by 7 bases, and 13 bases separated the two germline ends. Germline V gene data show CDR1 as MNHNY and CDR2 as SVGAGI (reference sequence). Some clones are missing from TCRdb's copy, which holds only in-frame ones; the method was immunoSEQ multiplex PCR. The data contain about 55,000 clones, 88% of them singletons. The V and J genes are TRBV6-6 and TRBJ2-1; D unclear. This sequence was found in an adult with an advanced solid tumor such as melanoma, head and neck, liver or kidney cancer. The source material was CD4+ or CD8+ T cells sorted from blood, sampled in a trial of the OX40 agonist ivuxolimab. The CDR3 region is CASSPVVQNEQFF. CDR3 sequence (DNA): TGTGCCAGCAGCCCCGTAGTTCAGAATGAGCAGTTCTTC.